The 25 T cell receptor beta chains listed next were all sequenced from one sample in a study of shared clonotypes between healthy human individuals. Selected positively for CCR7 and CD45RO-negative, naive CD8 cells excluded terminally differentiated effector memory CD45RA+ cells. This table comes from immunoSEQ multiplex PCR, and its TCRdb copy is limited to in-frame clones, with some not included. The sample consists of roughly 2,000,000 clones, roughly 93% of them appearing once. Sequencing was performed on naive CD8+ T cells from PBMCs. Receptors were obtained from a man aged 18 to 29 in good health. Some clones in this sample may be carry-over from other donors' samples.

V usage is TRBV25-1 and J usage is TRBJ2-1; D is unresolved. The CDR3 is 12 residues long. Per the germline V gene, CDR1 is MGHDK and CDR2 is SYGVNS. V lost 4 bases and J lost 10, with 11 bases in between. The CDR3 loop reads CASSASVGEQFF. The DNA for the CDR3 is TGTGCCAGCAGTGCTTCCGTTGGGGAGCAGTTCTTC.

CDR3 sequence reads: CASSIKAGRPSEQYF. CDR3 DNA sequence: TGTGCCAGCTCGATAAAAGCCGGGAGACCTTCCGAGCAGTACTTC. The V and J genes are TRBV19 and TRBJ2-7; a weak D match, TRBD2 (6 bases). CDR3 length: 15 residues. Germline V gene data show CDR1 as LNHDA and CDR2 as SQIVND (reference sequence). V dropped 9 bases and J dropped 6 bases, with 24 bases sitting between them.

The genes are TRBV15 and TRBJ2-2, with 11 nucleotides matching TRBD1. V lost 5 bases, J lost 6 bases, and 5 bases stayed unmatched. The CDR3 totals 15 residues. Germline lookup yields CDR1 LNHNV and CDR2 YYDKDF (reference sequence). This CDR3 reads CATSGRDRGAGELFF. DNA of the CDR3: TGTGCCACCAGCGGCCGGGACAGGGGGGCCGGGGAGCTGTTTTTT.

The chain employs TRBV27 and TRBJ2-7; 9 bases map to TRBD2. Germline assignment: CDR1 MNHEY and CDR2 SMNVEV (reference sequence). The CDR3 covers 17 residues. Germline trimming cut 3 bases from V and 5 bases from J; bases unmatched to any gene: 14. Here the CDR3 reads CASSFELPGTSLDEQYF. CDR3 nucleotide sequence: TGTGCCAGCAGTTTCGAGCTCCCTGGGACTAGCCTCGACGAGCAGTACTTC.

The chain couples TRBV5-6 to TRBJ1-1; D gene unclear. V gave up 2 bases and J gave up 1 base, with 12 bases separating them. Germline CDR1 and CDR2: SGHDT and YYEEEE. The CDR3 consists of 15 residues. DNA for the CDR3: TGTGCCAGCAGCTTACAGCTTCATAGGAACACTGAAGCTTTCTTT. The encoded protein is CASSLQLHRNTEAFF. Filled out from reference TRBV5-6 and TRBJ1-1, the complete variable domain reads DAGVTQSPTHLIKTRGQQVTLRCSPKSGHDTVSWYQQALGQGPQFIFQYYEEEERQRGNFPDRFSGHQFPNYSSELNVNALLLGDSALYLCASSLQLHRNTEAFFGQGTRLTVV.

This chain joins TRBV28 and TRBJ1-6, with a tentative D call TRBD1 (6 bases). This CDR3 contains 16 residues. Per germline, CDR1 MDHEN and CDR2 SYDVKM. Deletions cut 3 bases from V and 2 bases from J, with 11 bases between. The CDR3 here is CASSFSGVAYNSPLHF. For the CDR3, the DNA is TGTGCCAGCAGTTTCTCAGGGGTTGCCTATAATTCACCCCTCCACTTT.

To note about this clone: Other DNA sequences in the sample encode the same CDR3. The chain recombines TRBV27 with TRBJ2-7; the D gene is possibly TRBD1 (5 bases). The germline V and J ends were trimmed by 6 bases and 1 base, with 10 bases remaining between them. This CDR3 contains 13 residues. Germline V gene sequence: CDR1 MNHEY, CDR2 SMNVEV (reference sequence). DNA for the CDR3: TGTGCCAGCAGCTGGGGCAGATCCTACGAGCAGTACTTC. This codes for CASSWGRSYEQYF.

About this clone: This specimen includes other DNA sequences encoding the same CDR3. The chain is built from TRBV4-3 and TRBJ2-3; D is perhaps TRBD2 (5 bases). CDR1 is LGHNA and CDR2 is YSLEER in the germline V gene. Trimming cost V 0 bases and J 6 bases, with 7 bases left between them. CDR3 length: 13 amino acids. The CDR3 sequence: CASSQDRGDTQYF. The CDR3 DNA sequence: TGCGCCAGCAGCCAAGATCGAGGGGATACGCAGTATTTT.

The rearrangement joins TRBV5-1 to TRBJ1-1, with D perhaps TRBD1 (6 bases). Germline V gives CDR1 SGHRS, CDR2 YFSETQ. The CDR3 is 15 amino acids. Trimming removed 5 bases at V and 4 bases at J, with 18 bases between. CDR3 in DNA: TGCGCCAGCAGAGAACCGGGACAATCAGTCACTGAAGCTTTCTTT. This encodes CASREPGQSVTEAFF. Together with reference TRBV5-1 and TRBJ1-1, the CDR3 gives the full variable domain: KAGVTQTPRYLIKTRGQQVTLSCSPISGHRSVSWYQQTPGQGLQFLFEYFSETQRNKGNFPGRFSGRQFSNSRSEMNVSTLELGDSALYLCASREPGQSVTEAFFGQGTRLTVV.

The chain recombines TRBV7-9 with TRBJ2-3, with D possibly matching TRBD1 (6 bases). V lost 2 bases and J 2 bases, leaving 11 bases between the germline ends. Looked up from germline, CDR1 is SEHNR and CDR2 is FQNEAQ (reference sequence). The CDR3 has 15 residues. The CDR3 nucleotides are TGTGCCAGCAGCTTAAAGACAGGATACACAGATACGCAGTATTTT. As protein: CASSLKTGYTDTQYF.

This clone was recorded only once. The chain carries TRBV28 and TRBJ2-7, with 7 bases matching TRBD1. The CDR3 runs to 16 residues. Germline V gene lookup returns CDR1 MDHEN and CDR2 SYDVKM. Trimming took 6 bases from V and 5 from J; bases not matched to a gene: 16. The CDR3 nucleotides read TGTGCCAGCAGACTGTCCCTCGGGACAGTCGACCACGAGCAGTACTTC. This sequence encodes CASRLSLGTVDHEQYF. The full variable domain, its missing parts supplied by reference TRBV28 and TRBJ2-7, is DVKVTQSSRYLVKRTGEKVFLECVQDMDHENMFWYRQDPGLGLRLIYFSYDVKMKEKGDIPEGYSVSREKKERFSLILESASTNQTSMYLCASRLSLGTVDHEQYFGPGTRLTVT.

The chain has TRBV9 and TRBJ2-7, with no clear D. This CDR3 comprises 12 residues. The V end lost 1 base, the J end lost 2 bases, and 4 bases lay between the germline ends. Germline assignment: CDR1 SGDLS and CDR2 YYNGEE. The CDR3 sequence: CASSVTPYEQYF. DNA for the CDR3: TGTGCCAGCAGCGTAACGCCCTACGAGCAGTACTTC.

V and J are TRBV7-2 and TRBJ2-7, with D possibly being TRBD1 (5 bases). The V gene lost 5 bases and the J gene lost 2 bases, with 10 bases spanning the gap. The CDR3 consists of 13 residues. Germline V lookup: CDR1 SGHTA, CDR2 FQGNSA. CDR3 sequence: CASSTRQTYEQYF. DNA of the CDR3: TGTGCCAGCAGCACCAGACAGACCTACGAGCAGTACTTC. Combining the CDR3 with reference TRBV7-2 and TRBJ2-7 gives the whole variable domain GAGVSQSPSNKVTEKGKDVELRCDPISGHTALYWYRQSLGQGLEFLIYFQGNSAPDKSGLPSDRFSAERTGGSVSTLTIQRTQQEDSAVYLCASSTRQTYEQYFGPGTRLTVT.

This rearrangement joins TRBV27 to TRBJ2-1; D perhaps matches TRBD2 (5 bases). The CDR3 has 13 residues. CDR1 is MNHEY, CDR2 SMNVEV, per germline (reference sequence). With 3 bases removed from V and 8 bases from J, the gap between germline ends came to 11 bases. CDR3 loop: CASSLGSAYEQFF. CDR3 bases: TGTGCCAGCAGTTTGGGGAGCGCCTATGAGCAGTTCTTC.

Concerning this clone: Other DNA sequences in this specimen translate into the identical CDR3. The V gene is TRBV7-9, the J gene TRBJ1-1; D may be TRBD1 (6 bases). Germline assignment: CDR1 SEHNR and CDR2 FQNEAQ (reference sequence). V was trimmed by 8 bases and J by 0 bases, leaving 7 bases between them. CDR3 size: 12 residues. CDR3 sequence: CASRGLNTEAFF. The CDR3 region has the DNA TGTGCCAGCCGGGGGCTGAACACTGAAGCTTTCTTT.

The V gene is TRBV19, the J gene TRBJ2-7, with 9 bases that match TRBD1. Germline CDR1 LNHDA, CDR2 SQIVND (reference sequence). V lost 4 bases to trimming and J lost 3 bases; unmatched junction nucleotides: 10. The CDR3 consists of 16 residues. The CDR3 protein is CASSNRTGVEIYEQYF. DNA of the CDR3: TGTGCCAGTAGTAACAGGACAGGGGTGGAAATCTACGAGCAGTACTTC. The complete variable domain, with remaining parts taken from reference TRBV19 and TRBJ2-7, reads DGGITQSPKYLFRKEGQNVTLSCEQNLNHDAMYWYRQDPGQGLRLIYYSQIVNDFQKGDIAEGYSVSREKKESFPLTVTSAQKNPTAFYLCASSNRTGVEIYEQYFGPGTRLTVT.

The chain uses TRBV19 and TRBJ2-7, with 11 nucleotides matching TRBD2. Per the germline V gene, CDR1 is LNHDA and CDR2 is SQIVND (reference sequence). V was pared by 4 bases and J by 5 bases, with 7 bases of the junction left unmatched. This CDR3 contains 15 residues. CDR3 region: CASSTYSGRANEQYF. The CDR3, as DNA: TGTGCCAGTAGTACCTATAGCGGGAGGGCCAACGAGCAGTACTTC. Full variable domain (outside the CDR3, taken from reference TRBV19 and TRBJ2-7): DGGITQSPKYLFRKEGQNVTLSCEQNLNHDAMYWYRQDPGQGLRLIYYSQIVNDFQKGDIAEGYSVSREKKESFPLTVTSAQKNPTAFYLCASSTYSGRANEQYFGPGTRLTVT.

The V and J genes are TRBV5-8 and TRBJ2-7; 8 bases line up with TRBD1. V lost 0 bases and J lost 3; bases outside the gene matches: 5. Germline V gene sequence: CDR1 SGHTS, CDR2 YDEGEE. This CDR3 has 15 amino acids. Written as DNA, the CDR3 is TGTGCCAGCAGCTTGGTCCAGGGGGCTATCTACGAGCAGTACTTC. It codes for CASSLVQGAIYEQYF.

The V and J genes are TRBV10-3 and TRBJ1-2; D remains unclear. Deletions cut 2 bases from V and 5 bases from J, with 12 bases between. The CDR3 extends over 14 amino acids. Germline lookup yields CDR1 ENHRY and CDR2 SYGVKD. CDR3 protein: CAISEPAVGYGYTF. The CDR3 DNA reads as TGTGCCATCAGTGAGCCGGCGGTAGGGTATGGCTACACCTTC.

V usage is TRBV7-9 and J usage is TRBJ2-1; D not certain. V lost 0 bases, J lost 0 bases, and 9 bases lay in between. Germline V CDR1 and CDR2: SEHNR, FQNEAQ (reference sequence). This CDR3 region has 16 residues. The chain's CDR3 is CASSLAGVSSYNEQFF. DNA for the CDR3: TGTGCCAGCAGCTTAGCTGGCGTAAGCTCCTACAATGAGCAGTTCTTC. The whole variable domain, remainder taken from reference TRBV7-9 and TRBJ2-1, is DTGVSQNPRHKITKRGQNVTFRCDPISEHNRLYWYRQTLGQGPEFLTYFQNEAQLEKSRLLSDRFSAERPKGSFSTLEIQRTEQGDSAMYLCASSLAGVSSYNEQFFGPGTRLTVL.

CDR3 residues: CATGGSPLKLFF. The CDR3, as DNA: TGTGCCACCGGAGGTTCCCCTTTAAAACTGTTTTTT. The chain has TRBV19 and TRBJ1-4; no reliable D call. The CDR3 runs 12 residues. Looked up from germline, CDR1 is LNHDA and CDR2 is SQIVND (reference sequence). The V gene lost 10 bases and the J gene lost 10 bases, with 16 bases spanning the gap.

The chain links TRBV19 to TRBJ2-1; 7 bases are a match to TRBD2. CDR3 size: 13 residues. V was clipped by 4 bases and J by 6 bases; unmatched bases: 3. The germline gives CDR1 LNHDA, CDR2 SQIVND (reference sequence). The DNA of the CDR3 is TGTGCCAGTAGTAGCCTAGCGGCCAATGAGCAGTTCTTC. This translates into CASSSLAANEQFF. The whole variable domain, filled in from reference TRBV19 and TRBJ2-1, reads DGGITQSPKYLFRKEGQNVTLSCEQNLNHDAMYWYRQDPGQGLRLIYYSQIVNDFQKGDIAEGYSVSREKKESFPLTVTSAQKNPTAFYLCASSSLAANEQFFGPGTRLTVL.

The chain uses TRBV10-3 and TRBJ1-1; tentatively, D is TRBD1 (6 bases). CDR3 size: 15 residues. The V end lost 6 bases, the J end lost 2 bases, and 16 bases lay between the germline ends. Germline lookup yields CDR1 ENHRY and CDR2 SYGVKD. The CDR3 nucleotides read TGTGCCATCAGCCCAGGGGTCCCGGCTAACACTGAAGCTTTCTTT. This translates into CAISPGVPANTEAFF.

The chain combines TRBV6-5 with TRBJ2-1; D is unclear. The ends were cut back, 0 bases at V and 2 bases at J, with 8 bases in the middle. Germline V lookup: CDR1 MNHEY, CDR2 SVGAGI. The CDR3 consists of 15 residues. In DNA, the CDR3 is TGTGCCAGCAGTTACTCCATCCGCGCCTACAATGAGCAGTTCTTC. Its protein product is CASSYSIRAYNEQFF.

The rearrangement joins TRBV7-9 to TRBJ2-7; TRBD1 is a possible D gene (6 bases). CDR3 length: 15 amino acids. Germline V lookup: CDR1 SEHNR, CDR2 FQNEAQ (reference sequence). Between the trimmed V and J ends, which lost 2 bases and 2 bases, there was a span of 13 bases. CDR3 nucleotides: TGTGCCAGCAGCTTACTCCCGGACAGAGCCTACGAGCAGTACTTC. This gives the protein CASSLLPDRAYEQYF.